The rows below give T cell receptor beta chains drawn from one sample of a study of shared clonotypes between healthy human individuals. This table comes from immunoSEQ multiplex PCR, and its TCRdb copy is limited to in-frame clones, with some not included. The repertoire consists of roughly 700,000 clones, with approximately 74% occurring once and the leading ten covering roughly 1.7%. Sequencing was done on a sample of memory CD4+ T cells sorted from blood. These TCRs come from a woman in her 30s in good health. The CDR3 runs from the conserved cysteine through the conserved F or W. A D gene is named only where the DNA matches it firmly. Expanded clones are given a class, and other clones once, few, many or no size at all.

d_call j_call clone_size v_call cdr3_nt cdr3_aa
. TRBJ2-7 . TRBV6-5 TGTGCCAGCAGTTACCAGCGCGGATCCTACGAGCAGTACTTC CASSYQRGSYEQYF
TRBD2 TRBJ2-3 . TRBV5-1 TGCGCCAGCAGCTCACTAGCGGGCAGCACAGATACGCAGTATTTT CASSSLAGSTDTQYF
TRBD2 TRBJ2-3 . TRBV15 TGTGCCACCAGCAGAGATGCGGGAGTGGATACGCAGTATTTT CATSRDAGVDTQYF
TRBD2 TRBJ2-3 . TRBV5-1 TGCGCCAGCAGCTTGGGCGGGAGCGGCGACACAGATACGCAGTATTTT CASSLGGSGDTDTQYF
. TRBJ2-1 once TRBV15 TGTGCCACCAGCGTGGACTACCTCTCCTACAATGAGCAGTTCTTC CATSVDYLSYNEQFF
TRBD1 TRBJ2-7 . TRBV6-1 TGTGCCAGCAGTGGACAGGGGACGTCCTACGAGCAGTACTTC CASSGQGTSYEQYF
TRBD1 TRBJ2-3 few TRBV18 TGTGCCAGCTCACGAAGGGGGCTTGGCGATACGCAGTATTTT CASSRRGLGDTQYF
TRBD2 TRBJ2-1 . TRBV7-9 TGTGCCAGCAGCCATTGGGAGGGCGTCACAGGAAATGAGCAGTTCTTC CASSHWEGVTGNEQFF
TRBD1 TRBJ2-1 . TRBV19 TGTGCCAGTAGCAGGAGGGACAGGGGTACCTACAATGAGCAGTTCTTC CASSRRDRGTYNEQFF
. TRBJ1-1 . TRBV7-9 TGTGCCAGCAGCTCCCCCGGGACACAGAACACTGAAGCTTTCTTT CASSSPGTQNTEAFF
. TRBJ1-5 . TRBV19 TGTGCCAGTAGTCCCCGCCCAGGGTGGTGGGCCCAGCATTTT CASSPRPGWWAQHF
. TRBJ1-3 once TRBV29-1 TGCAGCGTTGAAGTAGGCTCTGGAAACACCATATATTTT CSVEVGSGNTIYF
. TRBJ2-1 . TRBV11-2 TGTGCCAGCAGCTTAACCACAGACAATGAGCAGTTCTTC CASSLTTDNEQFF
TRBD2 TRBJ2-1 few TRBV5-1 TGCGCCAGCAGCCCGCGGGCAGGAGCGGGAGGGGTTGAGCAGTTCTTC CASSPRAGAGGVEQFF
. TRBJ2-2 . TRBV2 TGTGCCAGCGGGGGCCGGGGCACGAACACCGGGGAGCTGTTTTTT CASGGRGTNTGELFF
TRBD1 TRBJ1-3 . TRBV10-3 TGTGCCATCAGTACAGGGGCAGGTGGAAACACCATATATTTT CAISTGAGGNTIYF
. TRBJ2-7 once TRBV18 TGTGCCAGCTCACCACCGGGGTTATTTGGGACAACGGATCAGCAGTACTTC CASSPPGLFGTTDQQYF
. TRBJ2-6 . TRBV27 TGTGCCAGCCGGAATATCCAGGGTACAGGGGCCAACGTCCTGACTTTC CASRNIQGTGANVLTF
. TRBJ1-5 few TRBV6-6 TGTGCCAGCTCTTCTACAGATCAGCCCCAGCATTTT CASSSTDQPQHF
. TRBJ1-2 once TRBV25-1 TGTGCCAGCAGTGAAGAGGGACAAGGAGGCGGCTACACCTTC CASSEEGQGGGYTF
. TRBJ2-7 . TRBV11-3 TGTGCCAGCAGCCCCACCTCCCAGGGTTCCGAGCAGTACTTC CASSPTSQGSEQYF
. TRBJ1-3 . TRBV7-6 TGTGCCAGCAGCTTGGGACTGAGCTCTGGAAACACCATATATTTT CASSLGLSSGNTIYF
. TRBJ2-2 . TRBV6-1 TGTGCCAGCATGATCAGGGAGTCCATCGGGGAGCTGTTTTTT CASMIRESIGELFF
TRBD1 TRBJ1-2 few TRBV6-5 TGTGCCAGCACCGAGACAGGGGTTGGTGGCTACACCTTC CASTETGVGGYTF
. TRBJ1-1 . TRBV11-2 TGTGCCAGCAGCCCAAGTGCAGGGCGGAACACTGAAGCTTTCTTT CASSPSAGRNTEAFF
TRBD1 TRBJ2-2 . TRBV13 TGTGCCAGCAGCTCCAGGGGGCACACCGGGGAGCTGTTTTTT CASSSRGHTGELFF
TRBD1 TRBJ1-1 . TRBV7-8 TGTGCCAGCAGCACTTCAGGACAGGTGGGGACTGAAGCTTTCTTT CASSTSGQVGTEAFF
. TRBJ1-4 . TRBV28 TGTGCCAGCAGCCTGGGGGGACCTGAAAAACTGTTTTTT CASSLGGPEKLFF
. TRBJ2-1 . TRBV7-2 TGTGCCAGCAGCTTAGGCCGGGACCGGACCCAGTTCTTC CASSLGRDRTQFF
. TRBJ2-7 few TRBV7-2 TGTGCCAGCAGCCCCTCAGGGGCGCGCTACGAGCAGTACTTC CASSPSGARYEQYF
TRBD2 TRBJ2-2 . TRBV28 TGTGCCAGCAGTCCCCCGACTAGCGGGACCGGGGAGCTGTTTTTT CASSPPTSGTGELFF
. TRBJ1-5 . TRBV10-3 TGTGCCATCAGTGAGTCGAACTTAGGTCAGCCCCAGCATTTT CAISESNLGQPQHF
. TRBJ1-1 few TRBV4-1 TGCGCCAGCAGCCAAGATCCGGGAAGGAACACTGAAGCTTTCTTT CASSQDPGRNTEAFF
. TRBJ2-7 many TRBV28 TGTGCCAGCAGTCTCGGACTAGGGGGCCCCTACGAGCAGTACTTC CASSLGLGGPYEQYF
. TRBJ2-7 few TRBV5-1 TGCGCCAGCAGCTTGCACAGCCCGGCGGAGAGCGAGCAGTACTTC CASSLHSPAESEQYF
. TRBJ2-5 . TRBV5-6 TGTGCCAGCAGCTCCTCCGGGACCCCCGGGGAGACCCAGTACTTC CASSSSGTPGETQYF
. TRBJ1-2 . TRBV7-9 TGTGCCAGCAGCTTAGGAGGGGTTCCTCTCGATGGCTACACCTTC CASSLGGVPLDGYTF
. TRBJ2-7 . TRBV7-9 TGTGCCAGCAGCCCCGACGGATATCCGCAGTACTTC CASSPDGYPQYF
. TRBJ1-1 . TRBV27 TGTGCCAGCAGTTTACTTCCGAAAGACCGAGCTTTCTTT CASSLLPKDRAFF
TRBD2 TRBJ2-1 . TRBV7-6 TGTGCCAGCAGCTCCGGGACTAGCGGGATTTGGGGTGGAGATGAGCAGTTCTTC CASSSGTSGIWGGDEQFF
. TRBJ1-4 few TRBV5-1 TGCGCCAGCAGCCCCGACGCGGAGGCGGGGGAAAAACTGTTTTTT CASSPDAEAGEKLFF
. TRBJ1-6 . TRBV7-3 TGTGCCAGCAGCTTAATTGGCCAGGGGAATTCTCCCCTCCACTTT CASSLIGQGNSPLHF
. TRBJ2-1 . TRBV27 TGTGCCAGCAGTTCCTCCGACGCATACAATGAGCAGTTCTTC CASSSSDAYNEQFF
. TRBJ2-2 . TRBV7-6 TGTGCCAGCAGCTTAGAAGCGAACACCGGGGAGCTGTTTTTT CASSLEANTGELFF
. TRBJ1-1 . TRBV10-1 TGCGCCAGCAGTGATTGGGATGTAAACACTGAAGCTTTCTTT CASSDWDVNTEAFF
TRBD2 TRBJ2-7 . TRBV27 TGTGCCAGCAGTTTATCATCGGGACTAGCGCCAGTAGACGAGCAGTACTTC CASSLSSGLAPVDEQYF
TRBD2 TRBJ2-5 . TRBV29-1 TGCAGCGTTGGCGATTCCTTGCGGGGGGGAGAGACCCAGTACTTC CSVGDSLRGGETQYF
TRBD2 TRBJ2-7 . TRBV11-3 TGTGCCAGCAGCGTAAACGGACTAGCGGGAGTCGGTTTATGTTACGAGCAGTACTTC CASSVNGLAGVGLCYEQYF
. TRBJ2-7 . TRBV27 TGTGCCAGCACCACAACTTGGGGGTCTCACGAGCAGTACTTC CASTTTWGSHEQYF
. TRBJ2-1 . TRBV28 TGTGCCAGCAGTCGTGTGTACGCGCACAATGAGCAGTTCTTC CASSRVYAHNEQFF
. TRBJ1-5 . TRBV19 TGTGCCAGTAGCCCCGGGACGACGAGGCCCCAGCATTTT CASSPGTTRPQHF
. TRBJ1-2 once TRBV28 TGTGCCAGCACCCCCTGGGGGGGTCACTATGGCTACACCTTC CASTPWGGHYGYTF
TRBD2 TRBJ2-1 few TRBV30 TGTGCCTGGAGTGTTGGTAGCGGGAGCAACTACAATGAGCAGTTCTTC CAWSVGSGSNYNEQFF
. TRBJ2-7 once TRBV10-3 TGTGCCATCAGTGGAGAGCCAAGGGTGAGCTCCTACGAGCAGTACTTC CAISGEPRVSSYEQYF
TRBD2 TRBJ2-1 few TRBV5-6 TGTGCCAGCAGCCTGAGCGGGAGTGAGGTCTTC CASSLSGSEVF